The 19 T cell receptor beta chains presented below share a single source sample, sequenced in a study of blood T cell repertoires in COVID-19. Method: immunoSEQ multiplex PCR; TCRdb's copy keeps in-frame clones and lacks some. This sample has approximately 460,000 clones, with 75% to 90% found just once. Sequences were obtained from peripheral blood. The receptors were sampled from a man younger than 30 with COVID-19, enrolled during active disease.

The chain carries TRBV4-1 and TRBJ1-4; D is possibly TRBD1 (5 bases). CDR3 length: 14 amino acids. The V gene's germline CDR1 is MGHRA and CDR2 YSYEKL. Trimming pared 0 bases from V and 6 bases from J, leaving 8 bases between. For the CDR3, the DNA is TGCGCCAGCAGCCAAGATTTCAGGGATGAAAAACTGTTTTTT. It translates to CASSQDFRDEKLFF.

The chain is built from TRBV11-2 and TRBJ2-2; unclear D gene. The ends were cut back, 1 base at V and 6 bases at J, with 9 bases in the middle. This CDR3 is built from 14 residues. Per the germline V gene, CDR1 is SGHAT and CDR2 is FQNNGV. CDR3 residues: CASSLVAGSGELFF. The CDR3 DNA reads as TGTGCCAGCAGCTTAGTCGCAGGTTCCGGGGAGCTGTTTTTT. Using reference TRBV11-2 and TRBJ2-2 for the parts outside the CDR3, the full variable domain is EAGVAQSPRYKIIEKRQSVAFWCNPISGHATLYWYQQILGQGPKLLIQFQNNGVVDDSQLPKDRFSAERLKGVDSTLKIQPAKLEDSAVYLCASSLVAGSGELFFGEGSRLTVL.

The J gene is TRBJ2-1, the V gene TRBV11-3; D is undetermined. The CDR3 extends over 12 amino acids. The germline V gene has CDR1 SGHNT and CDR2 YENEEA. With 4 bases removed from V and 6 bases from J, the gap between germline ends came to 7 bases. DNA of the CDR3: TGTGCCAGCAGCTGGGCCCTCAATGAGCAGTTCTTC. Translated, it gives CASSWALNEQFF.

In DNA form, the CDR3 reads TGCGCCAGCAGCTTGCTCGGACAGGGGGCCGTAGATACGCAGTATTTT. Encoded protein: CASSLLGQGAVDTQYF. The V gene is TRBV5-1, the J gene TRBJ2-3; TRBD1 aligns across 11 bases. Losses at the gene ends were 1 base for V and 5 bases for J; bases not matched to a gene: 6. The CDR3 has 16 residues. The germline gives CDR1 SGHRS, CDR2 YFSETQ. The complete variable domain, with remaining parts taken from reference TRBV5-1 and TRBJ2-3, reads KAGVTQTPRYLIKTRGQQVTLSCSPISGHRSVSWYQQTPGQGLQFLFEYFSETQRNKGNFPGRFSGRQFSNSRSEMNVSTLELGDSALYLCASSLLGQGAVDTQYFGPGTRLTVL.

The CDR3 loop is CATSRDQGSYEQYF. The CDR3 region has the DNA TGTGCCACCAGCAGAGATCAGGGCTCCTACGAGCAGTACTTC. The chain has TRBV15 and TRBJ2-7; maybe TRBD1 (5 bases). The germline V gene has CDR1 LNHNV and CDR2 YYDKDF (reference sequence). This CDR3 spans 14 amino acids. Trimming removed 0 bases at V and 0 bases at J, with 6 bases between. Full variable domain (outside the CDR3, taken from reference TRBV15 and TRBJ2-7): DAMVIQNPRYQVTQFGKPVTLSCSQTLNHNVMYWYQQKSSQAPKLLFHYYDKDFNNEADTPDNFQSRRPNTSFCFLDIRSPGLGDTAMYLCATSRDQGSYEQYFGPGTRLTVT.

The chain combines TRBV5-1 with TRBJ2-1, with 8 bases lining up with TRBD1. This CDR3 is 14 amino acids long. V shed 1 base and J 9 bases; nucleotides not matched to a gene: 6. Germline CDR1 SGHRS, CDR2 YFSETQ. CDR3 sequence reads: CASSLRTGLGEQFF. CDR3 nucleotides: TGCGCCAGCAGCTTGCGGACAGGGCTGGGTGAGCAGTTCTTC.

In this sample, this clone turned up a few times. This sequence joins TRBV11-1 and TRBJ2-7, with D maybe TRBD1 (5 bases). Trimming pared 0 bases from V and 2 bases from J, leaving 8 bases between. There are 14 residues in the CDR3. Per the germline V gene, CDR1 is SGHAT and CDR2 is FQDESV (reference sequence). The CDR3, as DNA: TGTGCCAGCAGCTTAGCGCTGGGGCCCTACGAGCAGTACTTC. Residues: CASSLALGPYEQYF.

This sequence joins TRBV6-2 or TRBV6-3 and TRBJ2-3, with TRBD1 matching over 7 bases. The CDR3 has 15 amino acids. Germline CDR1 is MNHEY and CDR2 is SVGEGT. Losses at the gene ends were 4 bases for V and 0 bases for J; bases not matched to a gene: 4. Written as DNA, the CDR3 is TGTGCCAGCAGTTTGGGACAGTTTAGCACAGATACGCAGTATTTT. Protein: CASSLGQFSTDTQYF.

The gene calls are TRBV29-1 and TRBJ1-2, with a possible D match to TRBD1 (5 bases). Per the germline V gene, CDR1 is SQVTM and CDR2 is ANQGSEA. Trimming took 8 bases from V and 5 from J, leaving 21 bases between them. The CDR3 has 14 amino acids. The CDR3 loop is CSTTTRLGGYGYTF. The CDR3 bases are TGCAGCACAACTACCCGCCTGGGGGGATATGGCTACACCTTC.

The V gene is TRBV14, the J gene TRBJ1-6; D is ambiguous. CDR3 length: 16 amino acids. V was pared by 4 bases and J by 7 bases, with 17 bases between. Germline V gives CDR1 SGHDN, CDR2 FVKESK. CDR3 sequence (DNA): TGTGCCAGCAGCCCTGAAAATATATACTTCAATTCACCCCTCCACTTT. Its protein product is CASSPENIYFNSPLHF.

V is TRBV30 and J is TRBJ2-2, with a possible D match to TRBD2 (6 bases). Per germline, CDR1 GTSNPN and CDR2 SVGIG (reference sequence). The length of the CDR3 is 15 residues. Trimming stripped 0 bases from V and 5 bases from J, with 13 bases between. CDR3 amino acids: CAWSVALARTGELFF. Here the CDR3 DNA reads TGTGCCTGGAGTGTAGCGCTAGCGCGAACCGGGGAGCTGTTTTTT.

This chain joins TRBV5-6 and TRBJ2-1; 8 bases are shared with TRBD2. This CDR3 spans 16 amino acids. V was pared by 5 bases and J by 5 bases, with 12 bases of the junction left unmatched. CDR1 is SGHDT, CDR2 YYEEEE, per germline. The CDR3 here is CASRWETSANHNEQFF. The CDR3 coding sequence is TGTGCCAGCAGATGGGAGACTAGCGCCAACCACAATGAGCAGTTCTTC. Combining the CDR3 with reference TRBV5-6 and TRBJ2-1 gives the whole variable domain DAGVTQSPTHLIKTRGQQVTLRCSPKSGHDTVSWYQQALGQGPQFIFQYYEEEERQRGNFPDRFSGHQFPNYSSELNVNALLLGDSALYLCASRWETSANHNEQFFGPGTRLTVL.

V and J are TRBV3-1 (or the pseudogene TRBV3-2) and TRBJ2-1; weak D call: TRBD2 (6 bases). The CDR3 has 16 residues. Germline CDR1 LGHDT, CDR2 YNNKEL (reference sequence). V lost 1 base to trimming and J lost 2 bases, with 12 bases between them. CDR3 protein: CASSQGWRGTYNEQFF. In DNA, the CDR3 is TGTGCCAGCAGCCAAGGATGGCGGGGAACCTACAATGAGCAGTTCTTC.

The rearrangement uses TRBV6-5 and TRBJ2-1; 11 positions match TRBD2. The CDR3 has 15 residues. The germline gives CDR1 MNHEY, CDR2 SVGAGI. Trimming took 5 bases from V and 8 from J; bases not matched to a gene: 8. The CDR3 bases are TGTGCCAGCAGTCGAACTAGCGGGGGTAGTGATGAGCAGTTCTTC. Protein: CASSRTSGGSDEQFF.

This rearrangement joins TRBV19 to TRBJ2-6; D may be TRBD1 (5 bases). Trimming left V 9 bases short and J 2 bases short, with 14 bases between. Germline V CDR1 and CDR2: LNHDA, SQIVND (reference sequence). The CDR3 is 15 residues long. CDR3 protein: CASRESPPGANVLTF. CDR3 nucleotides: TGTGCCAGCAGGGAATCCCCTCCTGGGGCCAACGTCCTGACTTTC.

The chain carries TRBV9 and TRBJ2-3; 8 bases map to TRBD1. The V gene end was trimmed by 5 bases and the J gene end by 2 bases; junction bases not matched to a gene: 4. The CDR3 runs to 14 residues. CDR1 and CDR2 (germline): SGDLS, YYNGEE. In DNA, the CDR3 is TGTGCCAGCAGGGCGGGACAGGACACAGATACGCAGTATTTT. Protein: CASRAGQDTDTQYF.

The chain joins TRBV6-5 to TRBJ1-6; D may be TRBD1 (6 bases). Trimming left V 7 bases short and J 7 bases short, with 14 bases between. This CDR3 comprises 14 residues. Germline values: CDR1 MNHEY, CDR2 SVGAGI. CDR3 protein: CASNPTGTNSPLHF. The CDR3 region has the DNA TGTGCCAGCAACCCAACAGGGACGAATTCACCCCTCCACTTT.

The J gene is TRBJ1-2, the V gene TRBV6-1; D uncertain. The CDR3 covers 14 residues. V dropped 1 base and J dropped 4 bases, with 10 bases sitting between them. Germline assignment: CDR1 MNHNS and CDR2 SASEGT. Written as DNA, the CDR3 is TGTGCCAGCAGTGAAGAGCGGGTTCTCTATGGCTACACCTTC. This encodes CASSEERVLYGYTF.

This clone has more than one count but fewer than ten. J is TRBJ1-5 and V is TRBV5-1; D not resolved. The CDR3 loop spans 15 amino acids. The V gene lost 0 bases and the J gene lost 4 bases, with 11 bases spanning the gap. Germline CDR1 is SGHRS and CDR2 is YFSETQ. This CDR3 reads CASSLDSHGNQPQHF. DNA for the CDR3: TGCGCCAGCAGCTTGGATTCCCACGGGAATCAGCCCCAGCATTTT.